This TCR beta chain was identified during a study of CD8 T cells in ankylosing spondylitis. Study results and caveats: A TCR beta motif of under ten highly homologous variants appeared characteristic of ankylosing spondylitis blood.

As regards this clonotype: Its cognate antigen is unknown.

Trimming took 4 bases from V and 7 from J; bases not matched to a gene: 15. The germline V gene encodes CDR1 SGHDT and CDR2 YYEEEE. The CDR3 is 16 residues long. From the 5' RACE reads, TCRdb called clonotypes with MiXCR, one entry per CDR3 protein. The sample carries a few hundred thousand distinct CDR3 sequences, roughly 8% recorded once. Sequencing used blood, either unsorted or a sorted T cell fraction (not recorded which). The J gene is TRBJ1-2, the V gene TRBV5-6; 8 bases fit TRBD1. This TCR was recovered from a male donor with ankylosing spondylitis. DNA of the CDR3: TGTGCCAGCAGCGGAAACCGCGGGACAGGAGCGAGTGGCTACACCTTC. It translates to CASSGNRGTGASGYTF.